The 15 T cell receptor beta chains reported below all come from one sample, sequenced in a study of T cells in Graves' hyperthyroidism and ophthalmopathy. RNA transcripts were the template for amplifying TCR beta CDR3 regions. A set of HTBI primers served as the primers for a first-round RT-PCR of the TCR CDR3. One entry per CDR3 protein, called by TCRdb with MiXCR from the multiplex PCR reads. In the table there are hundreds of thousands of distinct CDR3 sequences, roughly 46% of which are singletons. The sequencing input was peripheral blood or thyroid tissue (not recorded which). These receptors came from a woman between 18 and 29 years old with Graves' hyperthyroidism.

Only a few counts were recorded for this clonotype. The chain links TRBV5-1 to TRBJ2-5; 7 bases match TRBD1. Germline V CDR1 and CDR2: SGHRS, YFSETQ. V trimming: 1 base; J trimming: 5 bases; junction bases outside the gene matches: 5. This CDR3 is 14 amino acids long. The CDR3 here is CASSLLGGLETQYF. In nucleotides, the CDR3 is TGCGCCAGCAGCTTGCTAGGGGGCTTGGAGACCCAGTACTTC.

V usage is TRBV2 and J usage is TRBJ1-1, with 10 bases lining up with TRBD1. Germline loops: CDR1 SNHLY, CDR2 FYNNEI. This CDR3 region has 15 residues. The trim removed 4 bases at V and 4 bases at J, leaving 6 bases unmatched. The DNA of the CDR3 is TGTGCCAGCAGTGCCGGGACAGGGGCCTTCACTGAAGCTTTCTTT. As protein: CASSAGTGAFTEAFF.

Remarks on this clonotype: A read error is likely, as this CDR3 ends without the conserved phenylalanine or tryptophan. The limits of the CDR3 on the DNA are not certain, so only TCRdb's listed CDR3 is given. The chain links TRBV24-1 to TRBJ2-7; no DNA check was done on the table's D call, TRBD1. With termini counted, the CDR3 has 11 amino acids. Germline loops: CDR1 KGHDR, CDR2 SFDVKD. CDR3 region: CATSAWGQFDC.

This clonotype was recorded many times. The DNA of the CDR3 is TGCAGCGTTGAAAGCAGGGGTTATGGGGCCAACGTCCTGACTTTC. Its translation is CSVESRGYGANVLTF. The V gene is TRBV29-1, the J gene TRBJ2-6; perhaps TRBD1 as D (6 bases). V dropped 2 bases and J dropped 3 bases, with 11 bases sitting between them. Germline V gene lookup returns CDR1 SQVTM and CDR2 ANQGSEA. CDR3 length: 15 residues. Drawing the rest from reference TRBV29-1 and TRBJ2-6, the complete variable domain is SAVISQKPSRDICQRGTSLTIQCQVDSQVTMMFWYRQQPGQSLTLIATANQGSEATYESGFVIDKFPISRPNLTFSTLTVSNMSPEDSSIYLCSVESRGYGANVLTFGAGSRLTVL.

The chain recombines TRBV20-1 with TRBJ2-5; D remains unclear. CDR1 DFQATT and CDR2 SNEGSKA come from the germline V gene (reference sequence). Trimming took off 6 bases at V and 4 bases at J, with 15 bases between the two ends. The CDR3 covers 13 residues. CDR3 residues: CSAANYRGETQYF. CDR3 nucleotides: TGCAGTGCGGCGAATTACAGAGGAGAGACCCAGTACTTC.

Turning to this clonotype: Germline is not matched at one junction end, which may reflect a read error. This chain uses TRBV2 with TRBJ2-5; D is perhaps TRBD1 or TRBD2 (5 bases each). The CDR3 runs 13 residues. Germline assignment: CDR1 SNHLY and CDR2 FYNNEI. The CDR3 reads CASSRDREEAQYF. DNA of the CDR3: TGTGCCAGCAGTCGGGACCGAGAAGAGGCCCAGTACTTC.

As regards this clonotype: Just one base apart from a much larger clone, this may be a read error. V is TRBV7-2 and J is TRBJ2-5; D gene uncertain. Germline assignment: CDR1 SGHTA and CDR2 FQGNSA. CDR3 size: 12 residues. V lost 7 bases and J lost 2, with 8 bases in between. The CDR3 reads CASNGQQETQYF. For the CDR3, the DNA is TGTGCCAGCAACGGGCAGCAAGAGACCCAGTACTTC.

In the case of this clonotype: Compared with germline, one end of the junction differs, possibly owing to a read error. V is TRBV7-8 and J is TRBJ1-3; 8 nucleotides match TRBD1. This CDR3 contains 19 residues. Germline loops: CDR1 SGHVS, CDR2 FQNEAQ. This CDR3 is CASSQRTGSYVRSGNTVYF. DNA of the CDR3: TGTGCCAGCAGCCAAAGGACAGGGAGTTATGTTCGTTCTGGAAACACCGTATATTTT.

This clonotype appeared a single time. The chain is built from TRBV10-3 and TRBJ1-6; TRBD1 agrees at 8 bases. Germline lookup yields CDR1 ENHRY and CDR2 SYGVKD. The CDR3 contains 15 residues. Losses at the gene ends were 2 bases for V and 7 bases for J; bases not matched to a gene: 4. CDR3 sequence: CAISEDRGTNSPLHF. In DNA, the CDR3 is TGTGCCATCAGTGAGGACAGGGGAACGAATTCACCCCTCCACTTT.

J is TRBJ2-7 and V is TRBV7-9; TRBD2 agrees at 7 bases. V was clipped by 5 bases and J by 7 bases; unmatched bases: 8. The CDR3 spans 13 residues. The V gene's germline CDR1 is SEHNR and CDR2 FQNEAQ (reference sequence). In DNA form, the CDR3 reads TGTGCCAGCAGCGCTCGCCCCGGGGGGGAGCAGTACTTC. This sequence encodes CASSARPGGEQYF.

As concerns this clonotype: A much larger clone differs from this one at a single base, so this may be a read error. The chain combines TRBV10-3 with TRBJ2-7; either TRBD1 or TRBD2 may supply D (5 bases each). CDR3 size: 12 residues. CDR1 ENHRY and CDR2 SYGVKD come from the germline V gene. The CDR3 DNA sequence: TGTGCCATCAGGGGGGAGCACGGCGAGCGGTACTTC. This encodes CAIRGEHGERYF.

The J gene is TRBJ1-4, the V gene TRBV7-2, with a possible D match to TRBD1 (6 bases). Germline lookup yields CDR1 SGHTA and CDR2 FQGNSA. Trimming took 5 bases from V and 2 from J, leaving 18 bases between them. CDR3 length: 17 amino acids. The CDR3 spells CTSSDTAGVMTNEKLFF. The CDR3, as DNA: TGTACCAGCAGCGATACGGCAGGGGTGATGACTAATGAAAAACTGTTTTTT.

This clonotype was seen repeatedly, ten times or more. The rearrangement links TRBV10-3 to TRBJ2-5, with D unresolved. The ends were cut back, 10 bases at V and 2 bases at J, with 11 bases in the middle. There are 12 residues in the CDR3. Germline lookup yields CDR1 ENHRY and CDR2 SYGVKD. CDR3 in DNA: TGTGCCAGCAGCTCAGCACAAGAGACCCAGTACTTC. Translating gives CASSSAQETQYF.

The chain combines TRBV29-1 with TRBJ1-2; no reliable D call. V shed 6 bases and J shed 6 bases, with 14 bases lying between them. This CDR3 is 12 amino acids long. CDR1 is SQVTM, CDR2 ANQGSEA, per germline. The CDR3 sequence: CSVASGRNGYTF. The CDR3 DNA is TGCAGCGTCGCTAGCGGGAGGAATGGCTACACCTTC.

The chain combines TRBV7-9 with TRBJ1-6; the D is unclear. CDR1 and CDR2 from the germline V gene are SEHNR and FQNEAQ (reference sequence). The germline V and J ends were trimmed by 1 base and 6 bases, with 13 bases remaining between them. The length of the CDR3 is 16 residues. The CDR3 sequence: CASSLVSGFSNSPLHF. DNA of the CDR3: TGTGCCAGCAGCTTAGTTTCGGGTTTCTCTAATTCACCCCTCCACTTT.